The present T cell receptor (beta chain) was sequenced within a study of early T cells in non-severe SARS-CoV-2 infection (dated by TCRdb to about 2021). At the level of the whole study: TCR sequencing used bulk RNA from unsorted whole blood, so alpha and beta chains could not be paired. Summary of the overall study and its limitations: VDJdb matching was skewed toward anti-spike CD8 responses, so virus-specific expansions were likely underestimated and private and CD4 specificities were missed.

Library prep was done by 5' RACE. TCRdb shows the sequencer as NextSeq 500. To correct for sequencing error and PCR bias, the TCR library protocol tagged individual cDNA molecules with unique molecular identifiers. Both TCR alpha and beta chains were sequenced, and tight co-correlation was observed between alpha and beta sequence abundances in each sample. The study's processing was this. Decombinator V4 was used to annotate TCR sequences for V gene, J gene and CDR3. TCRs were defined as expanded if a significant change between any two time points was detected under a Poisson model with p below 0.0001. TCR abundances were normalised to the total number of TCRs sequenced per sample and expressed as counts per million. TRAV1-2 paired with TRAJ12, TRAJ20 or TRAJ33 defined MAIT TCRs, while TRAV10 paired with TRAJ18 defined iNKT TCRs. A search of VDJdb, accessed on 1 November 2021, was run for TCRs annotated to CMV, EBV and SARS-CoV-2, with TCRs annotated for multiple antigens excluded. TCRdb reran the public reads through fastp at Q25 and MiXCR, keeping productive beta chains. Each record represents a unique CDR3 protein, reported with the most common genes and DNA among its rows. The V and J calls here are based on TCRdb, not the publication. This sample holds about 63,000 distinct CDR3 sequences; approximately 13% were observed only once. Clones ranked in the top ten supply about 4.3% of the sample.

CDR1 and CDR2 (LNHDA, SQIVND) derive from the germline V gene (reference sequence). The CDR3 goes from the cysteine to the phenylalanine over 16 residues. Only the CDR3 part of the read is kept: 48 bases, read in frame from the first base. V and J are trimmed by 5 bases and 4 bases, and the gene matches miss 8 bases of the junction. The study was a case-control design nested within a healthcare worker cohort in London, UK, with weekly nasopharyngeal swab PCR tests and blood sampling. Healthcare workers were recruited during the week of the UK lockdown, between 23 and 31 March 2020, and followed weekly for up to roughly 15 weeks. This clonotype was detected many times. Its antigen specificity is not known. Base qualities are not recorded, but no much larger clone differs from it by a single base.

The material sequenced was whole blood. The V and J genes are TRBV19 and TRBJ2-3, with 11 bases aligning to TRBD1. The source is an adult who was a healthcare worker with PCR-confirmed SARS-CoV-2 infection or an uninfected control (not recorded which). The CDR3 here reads CASSLWPGQGADTQYF. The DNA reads TGTGCCAGTAGTCTTTGGCCGGGACAGGGGGCAGATACGCAGTATTTT.